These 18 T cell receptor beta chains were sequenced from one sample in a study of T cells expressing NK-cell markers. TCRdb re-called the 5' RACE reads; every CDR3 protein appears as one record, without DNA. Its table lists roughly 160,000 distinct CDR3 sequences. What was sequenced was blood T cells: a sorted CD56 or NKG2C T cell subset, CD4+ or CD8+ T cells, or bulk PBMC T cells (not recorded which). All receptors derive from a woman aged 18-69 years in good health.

CDR3 amino acids: CASSPRTGKQETQYF. The rearrangement uses TRBV18 and TRBJ2-5; TCRdb names TRBD1, which stays unverified in the absence of DNA. This CDR3 is 15 amino acids long. Per germline, CDR1 KGHSH and CDR2 LQKENI.

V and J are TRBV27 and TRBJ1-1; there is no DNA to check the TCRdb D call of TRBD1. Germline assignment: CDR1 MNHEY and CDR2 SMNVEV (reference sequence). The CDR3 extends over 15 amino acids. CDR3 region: CASSLGQGWDTEAFF.

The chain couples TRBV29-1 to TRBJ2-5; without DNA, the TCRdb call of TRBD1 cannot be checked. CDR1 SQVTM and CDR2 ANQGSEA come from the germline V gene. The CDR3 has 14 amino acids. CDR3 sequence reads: CSVEYGAQQETQYF.

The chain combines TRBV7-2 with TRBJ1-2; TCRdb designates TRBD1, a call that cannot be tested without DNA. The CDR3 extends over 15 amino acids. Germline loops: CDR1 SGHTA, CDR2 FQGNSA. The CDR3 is CASSLASGTGYGYTF. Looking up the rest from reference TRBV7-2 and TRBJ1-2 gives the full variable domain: GAGVSQSPSNKVTEKGKDVELRCDPISGHTALYWYRQSLGQGLEFLIYFQGNSAPDKSGLPSDRFSAERTGGSVSTLTIQRTQQEDSAVYLCASSLASGTGYGYTFGSGTRLTVV.

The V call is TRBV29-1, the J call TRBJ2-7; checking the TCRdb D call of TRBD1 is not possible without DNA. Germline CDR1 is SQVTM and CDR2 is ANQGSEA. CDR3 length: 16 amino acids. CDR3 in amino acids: CSVKGTPQSTSYEQYF.

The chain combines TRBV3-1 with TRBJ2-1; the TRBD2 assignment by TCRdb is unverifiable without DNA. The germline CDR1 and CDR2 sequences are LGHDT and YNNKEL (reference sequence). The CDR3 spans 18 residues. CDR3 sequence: CASSQASAGLAGGNEQFF.

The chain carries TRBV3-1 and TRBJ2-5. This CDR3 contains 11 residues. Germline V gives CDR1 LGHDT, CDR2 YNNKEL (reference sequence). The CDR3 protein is CASSQSGLEYF.

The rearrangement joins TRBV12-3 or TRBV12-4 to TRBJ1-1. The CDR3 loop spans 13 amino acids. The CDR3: CASSLLDNTEAFF.

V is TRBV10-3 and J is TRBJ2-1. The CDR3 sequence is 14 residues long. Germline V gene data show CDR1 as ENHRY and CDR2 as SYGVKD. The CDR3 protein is CAISESGRGHEQFF.

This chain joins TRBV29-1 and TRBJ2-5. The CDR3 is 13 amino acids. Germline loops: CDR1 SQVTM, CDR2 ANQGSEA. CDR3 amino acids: CSVERNSQETQYF.

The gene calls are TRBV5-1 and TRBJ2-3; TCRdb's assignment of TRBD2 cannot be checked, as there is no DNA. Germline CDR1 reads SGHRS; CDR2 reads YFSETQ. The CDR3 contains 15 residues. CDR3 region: CASSLTGGTPDTQYF.

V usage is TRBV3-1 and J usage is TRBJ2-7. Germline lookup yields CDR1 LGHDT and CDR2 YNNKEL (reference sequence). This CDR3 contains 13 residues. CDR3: CASSLHQSYEQYF.

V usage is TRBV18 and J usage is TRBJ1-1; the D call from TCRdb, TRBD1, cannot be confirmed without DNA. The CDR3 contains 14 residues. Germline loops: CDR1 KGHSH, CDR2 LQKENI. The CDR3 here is CASSPEGGKDEAFF.

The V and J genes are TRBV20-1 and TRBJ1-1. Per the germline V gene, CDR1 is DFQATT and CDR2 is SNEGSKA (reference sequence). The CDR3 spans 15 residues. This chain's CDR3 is CSALKRTLRSTEAFF.

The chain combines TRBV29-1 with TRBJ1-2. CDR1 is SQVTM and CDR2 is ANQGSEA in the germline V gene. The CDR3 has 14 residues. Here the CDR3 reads CSVGAYGRSNGYTF.

The CDR3 protein is CASTTSHEQFF. The chain has TRBV5-1 and TRBJ2-1; TCRdb indicates TRBD2, and absent DNA this call remains unverified. Germline V CDR1 and CDR2: SGHRS, YFSETQ. The CDR3 loop spans 11 amino acids.

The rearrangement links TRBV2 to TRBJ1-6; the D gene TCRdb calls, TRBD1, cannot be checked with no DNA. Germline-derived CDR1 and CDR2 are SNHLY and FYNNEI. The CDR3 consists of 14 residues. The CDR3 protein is CASRTGVPNSPLHF.

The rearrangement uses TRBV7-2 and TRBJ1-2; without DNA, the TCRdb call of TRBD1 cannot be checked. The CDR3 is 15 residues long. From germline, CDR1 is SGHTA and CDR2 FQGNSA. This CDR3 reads CASRRLDRDLSGYTF.